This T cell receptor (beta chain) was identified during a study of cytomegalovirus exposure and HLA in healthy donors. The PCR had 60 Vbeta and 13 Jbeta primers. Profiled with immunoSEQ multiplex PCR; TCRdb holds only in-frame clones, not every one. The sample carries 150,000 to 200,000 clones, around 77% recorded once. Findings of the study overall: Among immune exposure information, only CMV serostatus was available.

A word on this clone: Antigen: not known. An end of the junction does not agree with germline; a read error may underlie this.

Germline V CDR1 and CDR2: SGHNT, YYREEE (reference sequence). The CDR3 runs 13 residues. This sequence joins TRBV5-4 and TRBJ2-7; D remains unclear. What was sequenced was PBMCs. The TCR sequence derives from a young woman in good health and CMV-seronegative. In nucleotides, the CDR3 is TGTGCCAGCAGCTTGAACCCCTCCTACGAGCGGTACTTC. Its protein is CASSLNPSYERYF.